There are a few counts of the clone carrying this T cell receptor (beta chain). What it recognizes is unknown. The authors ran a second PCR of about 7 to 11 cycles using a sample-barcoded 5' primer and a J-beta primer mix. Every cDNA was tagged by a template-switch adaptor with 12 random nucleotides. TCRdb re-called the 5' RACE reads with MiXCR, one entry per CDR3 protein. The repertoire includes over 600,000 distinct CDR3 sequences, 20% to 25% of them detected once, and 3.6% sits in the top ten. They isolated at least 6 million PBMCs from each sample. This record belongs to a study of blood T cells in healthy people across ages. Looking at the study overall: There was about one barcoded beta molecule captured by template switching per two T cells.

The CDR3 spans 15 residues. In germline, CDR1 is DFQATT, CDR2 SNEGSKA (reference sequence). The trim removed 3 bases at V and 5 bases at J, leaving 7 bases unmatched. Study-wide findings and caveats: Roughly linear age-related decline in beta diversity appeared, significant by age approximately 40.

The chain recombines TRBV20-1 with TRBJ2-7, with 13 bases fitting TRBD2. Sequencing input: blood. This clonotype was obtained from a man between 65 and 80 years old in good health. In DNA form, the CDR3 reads TGCAGTGCTAGGTCACTAGCGGGAGGGCCGCACGAGCAGTACTTC. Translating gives CSARSLAGGPHEQYF.